The T cell receptor (beta chain) described here comes from a study of T-cell reconstitution after alpha-beta-depleted transplantation in children. Unique molecular identifiers were incorporated during preparation of the TCRbeta library. TCRdb reprocessed the PCR reads with MiXCR, giving one entry per CDR3 protein. The repertoire holds about 510,000 distinct CDR3 sequences, roughly 11% seen once, with around 13% in the top ten. The CDR3 spans 15 residues. CDR1 and CDR2 (germline): LNHDA, SQIVND (reference sequence). V lost 3 bases, J lost 6 bases, and 8 bases stayed unmatched. This clonotype was detected only a few times. The target antigen is unknown. Points from the study as a whole: From newly produced T cells came most of the T-cell counts and diversity one year after transplant.

This receptor was identified in a female patient aged 2-9 years who had a stem cell transplant for aplastic anemia, so the T cells may come from the graft donor. The chain employs TRBV19 and TRBJ1-2; TRBD1 matches at 9 bases. The starting material was PBMCs, mostly from graft donor cells, obtained 180 days after TCRalphabeta/CD19-depleted stem cell transplant. The CDR3 DNA is TGTGCCAGTAGTATCATGGGACAGGGTGCGGATGGCTACACCTTC. Residues: CASSIMGQGADGYTF. The variable domain in full, completed from reference TRBV19 and TRBJ1-2, reads DGGITQSPKYLFRKEGQNVTLSCEQNLNHDAMYWYRQDPGQGLRLIYYSQIVNDFQKGDIAEGYSVSREKKESFPLTVTSAQKNPTAFYLCASSIMGQGADGYTFGSGTRLTVV.